Reported below is one TCR beta chain. There is no known antigen for this receptor. No much larger clonotype is one base removed from it; base qualities were not supplied. In total, over 600 healthy bone marrow donors made up the cohort. At the time of sampling, every cohort member was nominally healthy, though immune exposures that went unrecorded were likely present. The donor was CMV seropositive and belonged to the group of 250 to 350 seropositive cohort members. Each donor provided a peripheral blood sample, and peripheral blood mononuclear cells were used for TCR beta sequencing. The Qiagen DNeasy Blood Extraction Kit was used to extract genomic DNA from the blood cell samples. This sample is part of a study of cytomegalovirus exposure and HLA in healthy donors (dated by TCRdb to about 2017). Broadly, across the study: In an earlier analysis of about 560 of the donors, 276 Gb of sequence data and approximately 100 million unique TCR beta sequences from about 179 million T cells were reported. To decide whether each TCR beta V gene segment behaved as functional or pseudogenic, an earlier analysis of 587 of the donors relied on high-throughput TCR beta sequencing. In the later analysis, no new phenotypic data were used to find candidate immune exposures; instead, reliance was placed on TCR beta sequences and their occurrence across donors. Among the approximately 400 genotyped donors, around 81% belonged to the genetic ancestry cluster associated with self-reported Caucasian donors. The study aimed to test whether signatures of past pathogen exposure could be identified by cataloging public T cell receptors. An early release covering 550 to 650 HLA-typed donors comprised approximately 290 gigabases of sequencing data and approximately 80 million unique TCR sequences. Every repertoire in the discovery cohort had been generated on one and the same sequencing platform. To predict cytomegalovirus infection status, the study combined high-throughput TCR immunosequencing, statistical association of individual TCRs with disease status, and machine learning. Besides the first cohort of hundreds of subjects, a separate validation cohort made up of 120 or so different subjects was used. Roughly 5 DR-DQ haplotypes were handled as single units for association and clustering, since linkage in the cohort was strong. A later genetic analysis used genome-wide SNP genotypes for about 60% of the 666 donors, treating that subset as a discovery cohort. HLA typing covered class I and class II loci at four-digit resolution. Donor age, sex, ethnicity and CMV serostatus were compiled together with the repertoire data. Using immunosequencing, the study profiled T cell repertoires from some 670 subjects and related those repertoires to cytomegalovirus serostatus. A later analysis re-examined previously published TCR beta repertoires from just over 650 donors and added high-resolution HLA genotyping to investigate patterns of TCR occurrence. Typing coverage varied by locus: roughly 620-630 donors for A, B, C, DRB1 and DQB1; approximately 520 for DQA1; more than 600 for DPA1; fewer than 480 for DPB1. Across about 370 genotyped donors of the cohort, an average of approximately 220,000 unique TCR beta nucleotide sequences per donor were sequenced, and around 20% of those sequences were non-productive.

Taken from the germline V gene, the CDR1 and CDR2 loops are SQVTM and ANQGSEA. V is pared back by 6 bases and J by 0 bases, with 12 bases lying between the germline termini. The cysteine opens and the phenylalanine closes a CDR3 of 14 amino acids. Only the CDR3 DNA stays, 42 bases, in frame from base 1. Preparation of the library involved the immunoSEQ multiplex PCR assay. For the multiplex PCR, a mixture combining 60 forward primers for TCR Vbeta segments and 13 reverse primers for TCR Jbeta segments was used. A multiplex PCR assay on genomic DNA amplified the CDR3 region of rearranged TCR beta genes. On the Illumina HiSeq System, the amplified TCR beta libraries were sequenced as 87-base-pair reads. For the original study's pipeline: A later analysis counted about 80 million unique TCR beta chains across the 650 to 800 repertoires, and approximately 11 million of these chains were shared by at least two donors. Raw reads were error-corrected and collapsed into unique sequences by a nearest-neighbor algorithm in which closely related sequences were merged to remove PCR and sequencing errors. CDR3 sequences were aligned to IMGT reference sequences to assign V, D and J gene segments. For a sequence to be retained, a match of at least six nucleotides to both a V gene segment and a J gene segment was required. Rearrangements were classified as productive when the CDR3 lacked stop codons and remained in frame with V and J, and all other rearrangements were classified as non-productive. Following IMGT convention, CDR3 was defined as the stretch from the second conserved V-encoded cysteine up to the conserved J-encoded phenylalanine. The earlier analysis of 587 of the donors excluded sequences that lacked an unambiguous match to a single V gene segment. An earlier analysis of fewer than 650 of the donors classified V segments as functional when productive rearrangements were above 56.7% and as segregating when the standard deviation between donors was above 5%. A statistical classification framework was built for diagnosing cytomegalovirus status from the catalog of TCR beta chain sequences. V and J gene assignment, in a later analysis, came from comparing TCR nucleotide sequences with IMGT/GENE-DB human TR gene sequences. A later analysis assigned CDR3 sequences and most-parsimonious VDJ recombination scenarios with the TCRdist pipeline. A later analysis defined each TCR beta chain by its CDR3 amino acid sequence plus V-gene family, and excluded reads lacking a unique V-gene family. As a way to deal with suspected cross-contamination and a sequencing artifact, a later analysis dropped approximately 590 nucleotide sequences that were highly shared and had low generation probability. In a later analysis, a clonal expansion index for each public chain was calculated from normalized within-repertoire ranks of inferred template counts. In a later analysis, generation probabilities were computed with a VDJ recombination model fitted to out-of-frame rearrangements, and the resulting probabilities were checked against IGoR. Hypergeometric tests were used in a later analysis to score TCR-TCR, TCR-HLA and TCR-CMV co-occurrence, with a repertoire-size bias correction applied to the TCR pairs. False discovery rates were estimated in a later analysis by permuting HLA or CMV assignments 20 times. In a later analysis, co-occurring TCRs were grouped using DBSCAN, and TCRdist sequence similarity was added for clustering within HLA-allele-positive subsets. Co-occurrence clustering excluded repertoires with fewer than 30,000 or more than 120,000 public chains, plus five with anomalous nucleotide sharing. TCRdb re-hosts the immuneACCESS table, in-frame sequences only. Its copies lack some clones; in the studies checked, an unresolved V gene accounts for under half of them, and the cause for the rest is not known. The D gene and trimming were derived from the DNA, and the V and J assignments and clone size from that table. In all, the sample holds 100,000 to 150,000 clones, and around 80% of those were seen once. Approximately 10% of the sample is held by the ten biggest clonotypes.

Summary of the overall study and its limitations: A total of about 150 TCR beta chains were listed by the study as associated with cytomegalovirus. Most TCR sequences were observed very rarely across donors, whereas some public TCRs were present in many individuals. A cluster of highly shared sequence variants was judged likely to be a technical artifact of the sequencing pipeline. Presence/absence analyses assumed roughly uniform sequencing depth across donors, an assumption that may not hold. V-gene and J-gene trimming of TCR beta chains was associated with a missense DCLRE1C variant in a later genetic analysis, and the association was replicated in an independent cohort. Because some donors lacked HLA typing at each locus, the association tests relied only on the typed subset. When HLA alleles, especially DR and DQ, strongly co-occurred, attributing TCR associations to individual alleles was difficult. The authors suggested that the approach could potentially be generalized to other disease states and immunological phenotypes. A further reported finding was that TCR beta sequences accurately predicted the HLA-A and HLA-B alleles for most subjects in the first cohort. A later analysis found that most CMV-associated TCR beta chains appeared HLA-restricted, with HLA associations seemingly driven largely by CMV exposure. Because counts were too low, roughly 17 rarely observed V segments, including chromosome 9 orphons, were left out of the earlier analysis of several hundred of the donors. Several of the top co-occurrence clusters appeared to be linked to parvovirus B19, influenza, CMV and Epstein-Barr virus, according to a later analysis. The 87-base-pair reads could not distinguish some IMGT-functional V segments, including TRBV6-2 and TRBV6-3, so those segments were excluded. Compared with equally common non-associated chains, HLA-associated TCR beta chains in a later analysis were more clonally expanded and had lower generation probabilities. The classifier was reported to diagnose cytomegalovirus status with high specificity and sensitivity in both the original cohort and the validation cohort. In this cohort, only TCR beta chains were sequenced, and detectable features were limited by the absence of alpha or paired-chain data. According to a later genetic analysis, donors in an Asian-associated ancestry cluster had fewer N-insertions in productive TCRs than the roughly 700-donor mean. In an earlier analysis of 587 of the donors, most TCR beta V segments appeared in productive rearrangements about 87% or about 30% of the time, broadly matching IMGT annotations. In a later analysis, 15,000 to 20,000 TCR beta sequences were associated with specific HLA alleles at a false discovery rate of 0.05. CMV serostatus was the only immune exposure information available for the cohort. In a later analysis, the rate of TCR association differed among HLA loci, with DRB1 alleles having the most associated TCRs and HLA-C alleles having the fewest. In vitro tests confirmed that a few of the cytomegalovirus-associated TCR beta chains recognize cytomegalovirus antigens. Linkage disequilibrium might explain the correlated functional status among segregating V segments, but an unknown experimental factor could not be excluded.

Sequencing was done on a sample of PBMCs. The sequence was obtained from a man aged 25-45 years in good health and CMV-seropositive. Here the chain combines TRBV29-1 and TRBJ2-4; the D gene lacks a confident call. The nucleotides read TGCAGCGTGGCCCCCCGCCTAGCCAAAAACATTCAGTACTTC. It translates to CSVAPRLAKNIQYF.